This TCR beta chain was found in a study of human T cells and chemical hapten exposure. Study at large: In the sensitization step, 2% DPC was placed on about 2 cm by about 2 cm of upper inner arm skin. Study-level findings and limits: DPC sensitization left the count of TCRs above 1 in 1000 unchanged.

A single record per CDR3 protein comes from TCRdb applying MiXCR to the RACE reads. In the table there are tens of thousands of distinct CDR3 sequences, 8% to 10% of which are singletons. The CDR3 totals 15 residues. After removal of 3 bases from V and 4 bases from J, the junction contained 9 bases not matched to a gene. On this clonotype: The antigen remains undetermined.

Regarding time point: pre-sensitization, week 0. The treatment: therapeutic diphenylcyclopropenone sensitization with weekly scalp DPC. Every patch test was put on after a blood sample was taken. The source was whole blood, collected in connection with sensitization to the hapten diphenylcyclopropenone (DPC). The chain couples TRBV12-3 or TRBV12-4 to TRBJ2-7, with 7 nucleotides matching TRBD1. This sequence originates from a man between 40 and 49 years old with alopecia areata. Some clones in this sample may be carry-over from other donors' samples. The CDR3 bases are TGTGCCAGCAGTTTGAGAGGGGGCATCGGATACGAGCAGTACTTC. Translated: CASSLRGGIGYEQYF.